This T cell receptor (beta chain) emerged from a study of cytomegalovirus exposure and HLA in healthy donors (dated by TCRdb to about 2017). About the full investigation: According to an earlier analysis of 587 of the donors, some 180 million T cells yielded approximately 120 million unique TCR beta sequences and less than 300 Gb of sequence data. The study profiled the T cell repertoires of 500 to 800 subjects by immunosequencing and related them to cytomegalovirus serostatus. Around 300 gigabases of sequencing data and around 87 million unique TCR sequences were included in an early release covering around 650 HLA-typed donors. The study was designed to test whether signatures of past pathogen exposure could be identified by cataloging public T cell receptors. The number of donors typed differed by locus, with 629-630 for A, B, C, DRB1 and DQB1, roughly 520 for DQA1, about 610 for DPA1, and approximately 470 for DPB1. To study patterns of TCR occurrence, a later analysis re-analyzed previously published TCR beta repertoires from more than 550 donors and added high-resolution HLA genotyping. Genome-wide SNP genotypes for about 65% of the roughly 670 donors were used in a later genetic analysis, which treated that subset as a discovery cohort. Alongside the repertoire data, information on donor age, sex, ethnicity and CMV serostatus was compiled. HLA typing covered class I and class II loci at four-digit resolution. Roughly five DR-DQ haplotypes were handled as single units for association and clustering, since linkage in the cohort was strong. To decide whether each TCR beta V gene segment behaved as functional or pseudogenic, an earlier analysis of nearly 600 of the donors relied on high-throughput TCR beta sequencing. To predict cytomegalovirus infection status, the study combined high-throughput TCR immunosequencing, statistical association of individual TCRs with disease status, and machine learning. In the later analysis, no new phenotypic data were used to find candidate immune exposures; instead, reliance was placed on TCR beta sequences and their occurrence across donors. Among 398 genotyped donors of the cohort, an average of 235,054 unique TCR beta nucleotide sequences were sequenced per donor, 15% to 20% of them non-productive. All discovery cohort repertoires had been generated on a single sequencing platform. The genetic ancestry cluster associated with self-reported Caucasian donors included roughly four fifths of the roughly 400 genotyped donors. Besides the first cohort of hundreds of subjects, a separate validation cohort made up of 120 different subjects was used.

The CDR3, from cysteine to phenylalanine, totals 14 residues. The sequence is cut down to CDR3 DNA, 42 bases in frame from base 1. CDR1 and CDR2 are drawn from the germline V gene: LGHNA, YNFKEQ. V is cut by 0 bases and J by 7 bases, and the space between the germline ends is 12 bases. Summary of the overall study and its limitations: According to a later analysis, TCR association rates differed among HLA loci, with DRB1 alleles showing the most associated TCRs and HLA-C alleles showing the fewest. The study gave a list of about 170 TCR beta chains associated with cytomegalovirus. In an earlier analysis of a few hundred of the donors, most TCR beta V segments were observed in productive rearrangements about 87% or about 30% of the time, broadly matching IMGT annotations. In a later analysis, 16,951 TCR beta sequences were associated with specific HLA alleles at a false discovery rate of 0.05. In a later analysis, HLA-associated TCR beta chains showed more clonal expansion and lower generation probabilities than non-associated chains that were equally common. A group of highly shared sequence variants was considered likely to be a technical artifact of the sequencing pipeline. The classifier was reported to diagnose cytomegalovirus status with high specificity and sensitivity in both the original and validation cohorts. Some IMGT-functional V segments, including TRBV6-2 and TRBV6-3, could not be told apart with the 87-base-pair reads, so those segments were excluded. In a later analysis, most CMV-associated TCR beta chains were found to appear HLA-restricted, with HLA associations seemingly driven largely by CMV exposure. Strong co-occurrence of HLA alleles, especially DR and DQ, made assigning TCR associations to individual alleles difficult. It was suggested by the authors that the approach could potentially be generalized to other disease states and immunological phenotypes. In a later genetic analysis, a missense DCLRE1C variant was associated with V-gene and J-gene trimming of TCR beta chains, and the association was replicated in an independent cohort. A further reported finding was that TCR beta sequences accurately predicted the HLA-A and HLA-B alleles for most subjects in the first cohort. Because counts were too low, 15 to 20 rarely observed V segments, including chromosome 9 orphons, were excluded from the earlier analysis of under 650 of the donors. For the cohort, immune exposure information was limited to CMV serostatus. Linkage disequilibrium might explain the correlated functional status among segregating V segments, but an unknown experimental factor could not be ruled out. In a later genetic analysis, fewer N-insertions in productive TCRs were reported among donors in an Asian-associated ancestry cluster than the 666-donor mean. Because HLA typing was missing for some donors at each locus, association tests included only the typed subset. In vitro tests confirmed that a few of the cytomegalovirus-associated TCR beta chains recognize cytomegalovirus antigens. Most TCR sequences were observed very rarely across donors, whereas some public TCRs were present in many individuals. Roughly uniform sequencing depth across donors was assumed in presence/absence analyses, although this assumption may not hold. Several of the top co-occurrence clusters appeared to be linked to parvovirus B19, influenza, CMV and Epstein-Barr virus, according to a later analysis. This cohort had only TCR beta chains sequenced, and the lack of alpha or paired-chain data limited which features could be detected.

The library was built by means of the immunoSEQ multiplex PCR assay. The multiplex PCR relied on a mix of 60 forward primers for TCR Vbeta segments and 13 reverse primers for TCR Jbeta segments. The CDR3 region of rearranged TCR beta genes was amplified from genomic DNA by a multiplex PCR assay. On the Illumina HiSeq System, the amplified TCR beta libraries were sequenced as 87-base-pair reads. The source study handled its data this way. A later analysis tallied about 77 million unique TCR beta chains across the 610 or so repertoires, and about 10 million of those chains were shared by two or more donors. Raw reads were error-corrected and collapsed into unique sequences by a nearest-neighbor algorithm in which closely related sequences were merged to remove PCR and sequencing errors. Alignment of CDR3 sequences to IMGT reference sequences was used to assign V, D and J gene segments. For a sequence to be retained, a match of at least six nucleotides was required to both a V gene segment and a J gene segment. Rearrangements were classified as productive when the CDR3 lacked stop codons and remained in frame with V and J, and all other rearrangements were classified as non-productive. CDR3 was defined according to IMGT convention as the region running from the second conserved V-encoded cysteine to the conserved J-encoded phenylalanine. The earlier analysis of about 640 of the donors excluded any sequence lacking an unambiguous match to a single V gene segment. An earlier analysis of 450 to 650 of the donors called V segments functional above 56.7% productive rearrangements and segregating when the between-donor standard deviation exceeded 5%. To diagnose cytomegalovirus status from the catalog of TCR beta chain sequences, a statistical classification framework was built. V and J gene assignment, in a later analysis, came from comparing TCR nucleotide sequences with IMGT/GENE-DB human TR gene sequences. The TCRdist pipeline was used in a later analysis to assign CDR3 sequences and most-parsimonious VDJ recombination scenarios. In a later analysis, every TCR beta chain was defined by the combination of its CDR3 amino acid sequence and its V-gene family, and reads without a unique V-gene family were dropped. A later analysis removed roughly 590 highly shared, low-generation-probability nucleotide sequences to deal with suspected cross-contamination and a sequencing artifact. In a later analysis, a clonal expansion index was calculated for each public chain from normalized within-repertoire ranks of inferred template counts. Generation probabilities in a later analysis came from a VDJ recombination model fitted to out-of-frame rearrangements, and those results were checked against IGoR. A later analysis scored TCR-TCR, TCR-HLA and TCR-CMV co-occurrence with hypergeometric tests, applying a repertoire-size bias correction to TCR pairs. To estimate false discovery rates, a later analysis permuted the HLA or CMV assignments 20 times. A later analysis grouped co-occurring TCRs with DBSCAN, adding TCRdist sequence similarity when clustering within HLA-allele-positive subsets. Co-occurrence clustering excluded repertoires with fewer than 30,000 or more than 120,000 public chains, plus five with anomalous nucleotide sharing. This is the immuneACCESS table as TCRdb keeps it, with only in-frame sequences that have V and J called. A part of the clones is gone; compared with another copy, unresolved V genes explain less than half, and the rest is unexplained. The DNA was the basis for D and trimming; V, J and clone size are from that table. The table for this sample lists tens of thousands of clones; 86% of them were counted only once. The top ten clonotypes cover 8.5% to 10% of the sample.

In total, 600 or so healthy bone marrow donors made up the cohort. All cohort members were sampled while nominally healthy, although unrecorded immune exposures were likely present. The donor tested CMV seropositive, placing the donor among the approximately 290 seropositive members of the cohort. A peripheral blood sample was provided by each donor, and peripheral blood mononuclear cells were used for TCR beta sequencing. Genomic DNA was extracted from the blood cell samples with the Qiagen DNeasy Blood Extraction Kit. About this clone: Its recognized antigen is unknown. Per-nucleotide qualities are absent, and no much larger clonotype sits a single base away.

The sequence came from a man aged 25 to 40 in good health and CMV-seropositive. The chain uses TRBV4-2 and TRBJ1-2; the D gene lacks a confident call. The sequencing input was PBMCs. Read as DNA, the sequence is TGTGCCAGCAGCCAAGAGGTCTTTGCGGGTGGCTACACCTTC. It encodes CASSQEVFAGGYTF.